Each of the 31 T cell receptor beta chains below was sequenced from the same sample in a study of brain metastases from non-small cell lung cancer (dated 2019 in TCRdb). Preparation of the library involved the immunoSEQ multiplex PCR assay. TCRdb limited this immuneACCESS table to in-frame rearrangements with V and J called. A share of clones is missing; checked studies link under half to unresolved V genes, and the rest is unexplained. Here the sample has roughly 2,000 clones; 80% to 85% occur a single time. The ten largest clones represent 9.5% to 13% of the sample. Specimen: primary lung tumor tissue. The label giving this sample's cell subset or site can be read as: primary lung tumor paired with brain metastasis. These receptors came from a donor at least 40 years old with non-small cell lung cancer.

V usage is TRBV29-1 and J usage is TRBJ2-7, with D tentatively TRBD1 (6 bases). Deletions cut 4 bases from V and 0 bases from J, with 10 bases between. The CDR3 is 13 amino acids. Germline V gene data show CDR1 as SQVTM and CDR2 as ANQGSEA. CDR3 DNA: TGCAGCGTTGTAGAGGACAGCTCCTACGAGCAGTACTTC. Amino acid sequence: CSVVEDSSYEQYF.

V gene TRBV10-3 combines with J gene TRBJ2-7; TRBD2 matches at 7 bases. This CDR3 contains 16 residues. Germline trimming cut 2 bases from V and 0 bases from J; bases unmatched to any gene: 7. Germline values: CDR1 ENHRY, CDR2 SYGVKD. CDR3 DNA: TGTGCCATCAGTGAGGGGCTAGCGGACCTCTCCTACGAGCAGTACTTC. Translating it yields CAISEGLADLSYEQYF.

The chain carries TRBV2 and TRBJ1-2; weak D call: TRBD1 (5 bases). The CDR3 loop spans 13 amino acids. Germline V gene lookup returns CDR1 SNHLY and CDR2 FYNNEI. Trimming left V 8 bases short and J 8 bases short, with 18 bases between. The CDR3 region has the DNA TGTGCCAGCCGGGGGGGAGAATCCTGGGGCTACACCTTC. Amino acids: CASRGGESWGYTF.

The chain joins TRBV6-2 or TRBV6-3 to TRBJ2-7, with 11 nucleotides matching TRBD1. The trim removed 2 bases at V and 2 bases at J, leaving 8 bases unmatched. The CDR3 is 17 amino acids. CDR1 and CDR2 (germline): MNHEY, SVGEGT. In DNA, the CDR3 is TGTGCCAGCAGTTACCCCTCGGTGGGACAGGGGGCCTACGAGCAGTACTTC. Its translation: CASSYPSVGQGAYEQYF.

This clone was seen a single time. J is TRBJ1-5 and V is TRBV2; no reliable D call. This CDR3 comprises 13 residues. Deletions cut 2 bases from V and 5 bases from J, with 7 bases between. Germline CDR1 and CDR2: SNHLY and FYNNEI. CDR3 coding DNA: TGTGCCAGCAGTGAACGGGAAGATCAGCCCCAGCATTTT. This gives the protein CASSEREDQPQHF.

This clone was found once. The chain uses TRBV28 and TRBJ1-6, with TRBD1 matching over 7 bases. This CDR3 has 16 residues. CDR1 and CDR2 (germline): MDHEN, SYDVKM. Unmatched junction bases numbered 4, after V lost 5 bases and J lost 0 bases. CDR3 in DNA: TGTGCCAGCAGTGACCGGGACAGCTCCTATAATTCACCCCTCCACTTT. Amino acids: CASSDRDSSYNSPLHF.

This clone has a handful of counts. Distinct nucleotide sequences in the sample also encode this CDR3. The chain links TRBV7-9 to TRBJ2-7; D not certain. Germline CDR1 SEHNR, CDR2 FQNEAQ (reference sequence). The CDR3 length is 15 residues. With 4 bases removed from V and 3 bases from J, the gap between germline ends came to 16 bases. The chain's CDR3 is CASSSLNSGDYEQYF. DNA of the CDR3: TGTGCCAGCAGCTCCCTAAACAGTGGTGACTACGAGCAGTACTTC.

V and J are TRBV7-6 and TRBJ2-7, with TRBD1 matching over 11 bases. V shed 5 bases and J 4 bases; nucleotides not matched to a gene: 4. The CDR3 covers 14 residues. The germline V gene encodes CDR1 SGHVS and CDR2 FNYEAQ. The CDR3: CASSTGQGAYEQYF. CDR3 nucleotide sequence: TGTGCCAGCAGCACTGGACAGGGGGCTTACGAGCAGTACTTC.

The count of this clone is one. The V and J genes are TRBV28 and TRBJ1-4; no clear D. Germline CDR1 reads MDHEN; CDR2 reads SYDVKM. The CDR3 is made up of 14 amino acids. Deletions cut 4 bases from V and 2 bases from J, with 8 bases between. The CDR3 protein is CASSSGSTNEKLFF. CDR3 bases: TGTGCCAGCAGTTCGGGATCTACTAATGAAAAACTGTTTTTT.

V gene TRBV7-7 combines with J gene TRBJ2-2; no definite D call. The germline V and J ends were trimmed by 2 bases and 4 bases, with 14 bases remaining between them. This CDR3 contains 16 residues. Germline V lookup: CDR1 SSHAT, CDR2 FNYEAQ (reference sequence). CDR3 sequence (DNA): TGTGCCAGCAGCTTATTGTCGCTCCCCGTCACCGGGGAGCTGTTTTTT. Encoded protein: CASSLLSLPVTGELFF.

J is TRBJ1-5 and V is TRBV4-3, with TRBD1 as a possible D gene (5 bases). V was pared by 0 bases and J by 3 bases, with 18 bases between. CDR3 size: 18 residues. Germline lookup yields CDR1 LGHNA and CDR2 YSLEER. In nucleotides, the CDR3 is TGCGCCAGCAGCCAAGAACGAACGCCGGGACGCGCCAATCAGCCCCAGCATTTT. It translates to CASSQERTPGRANQPQHF.

The chain employs TRBV6-2 or TRBV6-3 and TRBJ2-2; TRBD2 aligns across 7 bases. The V segment lost 0 bases and the J segment 5 bases; nucleotides outside the gene matches: 0. Germline loops: CDR1 MNHEY, CDR2 SVGEGT. CDR3 length: 14 residues. The CDR3 region is CASSYSLATGELFF. CDR3 nucleotide sequence: TGTGCCAGCAGTTACTCACTAGCGACCGGGGAGCTGTTTTTT.

The rearrangement joins TRBV5-1 to TRBJ2-5, with D hard to call. The germline V gene encodes CDR1 SGHRS and CDR2 YFSETQ. Trimming removed 6 bases at V and 0 bases at J, with 6 bases between. The length of the CDR3 is 12 residues. CDR3 sequence reads: CASKVNQETQYF. DNA for the CDR3: TGCGCCAGCAAGGTTAACCAAGAGACCCAGTACTTC.

The CDR3 is CAISGNSGGAGTDTQYF. In nucleotides, the CDR3 is TGTGCCATCAGTGGAAATAGCGGGGGGGCAGGCACAGATACGCAGTATTTT. This chain connects TRBV10-3 to TRBJ2-3; TRBD2 matches at 11 bases. Trimming at V came to 4 bases and at J to 1 base, leaving 7 bases not matched to a gene. The CDR3 length is 17 residues. Germline CDR1 ENHRY, CDR2 SYGVKD.

By sample fraction, this clone is large. This chain uses TRBV29-1 with TRBJ1-1, with D unclear. The CDR3 is made up of 11 amino acids. The V end was cut by 5 bases, the J end by 2 bases, with 6 bases between. CDR1 SQVTM and CDR2 ANQGSEA come from the germline V gene. For the CDR3, the DNA is TGCAGCGTTATCGGTAACACTGAAGCTTTCTTT. This encodes CSVIGNTEAFF.

The J gene is TRBJ2-5, the V gene TRBV29-1; TRBD2 matches 12 bases. Germline V gene data show CDR1 as SQVTM and CDR2 as ANQGSEA. This CDR3 is built from 16 residues. The V segment lost 4 bases and the J segment 1 base; nucleotides outside the gene matches: 7. The CDR3 protein is CSVGGLAGGTQETQYF. CDR3 nucleotide sequence: TGCAGCGTTGGTGGGCTAGCGGGGGGGACCCAAGAGACCCAGTACTTC.

This clone was observed a single time. V is TRBV2 and J is TRBJ2-5; D is perhaps TRBD2 (7 bases). With 6 bases removed from V and 5 bases from J, the gap between germline ends came to 19 bases. The CDR3 is 15 residues long. From germline, CDR1 is SNHLY and CDR2 FYNNEI. CDR3 region: CASRRGGGAGETQYF. The CDR3, as DNA: TGTGCCAGCAGGCGAGGAGGGGGGGCCGGTGAGACCCAGTACTTC.

This sequence joins TRBV10-3 and TRBJ1-2, with 8 nucleotides matching TRBD1. The CDR3 is made up of 11 amino acids. V lost 6 bases to trimming and J lost 8 bases; unmatched junction nucleotides: 2. Germline assignment: CDR1 ENHRY and CDR2 SYGVKD. The CDR3 sequence: CAIRGTGGYTF. CDR3 coding DNA: TGTGCCATCAGGGGGACAGGCGGCTACACCTTC.

The V gene is TRBV4-3, the J gene TRBJ1-2; D is uncertain. Germline lookup yields CDR1 LGHNA and CDR2 YSLEER. The CDR3 has 13 residues. V lost 6 bases and J 6 bases, leaving 14 bases between the germline ends. CDR3 sequence reads: CASSNHRWNGYTF. The CDR3 DNA follows: TGCGCCAGCAGTAATCATAGGTGGAATGGCTACACCTTC.

Comments on this clone: The same CDR3 arises from other DNA sequences in this sample as well. This chain links TRBV6-1 with TRBJ2-5; D is uncertain. V dropped 2 bases and J dropped 4 bases, with 5 bases sitting between them. The CDR3 is 12 amino acids. CDR1 is MNHNS, CDR2 SASEGT, per germline. In DNA form, the CDR3 reads TGTGCCAGCAGTGAACGGAGAGAGACCCAGTACTTC. It encodes CASSERRETQYF.

V usage is TRBV29-1 and J usage is TRBJ2-7; unclear D gene. The V gene lost 4 bases and the J gene lost 5 bases, with 12 bases spanning the gap. The germline V gene encodes CDR1 SQVTM and CDR2 ANQGSEA. CDR3 length equals 12 residues. CDR3 bases: TGCAGCGTTGCCCTCAACAACAACGAGCAGTACTTC. Translated, it gives CSVALNNNEQYF.

The chain is built from TRBV5-6 and TRBJ2-3; 8 nucleotides line up with TRBD2. Unmatched junction bases numbered 5, after V lost 5 bases and J lost 0 bases. The CDR3 consists of 15 residues. The germline V gene encodes CDR1 SGHDT and CDR2 YYEEEE. The CDR3 nucleotides read TGTGCCAGCAGGCCGGGGGGGACTAGCACAGATACGCAGTATTTT. Its protein product is CASRPGGTSTDTQYF. Full variable domain (remainder filled in from reference TRBV5-6 and TRBJ2-3): DAGVTQSPTHLIKTRGQQVTLRCSPKSGHDTVSWYQQALGQGPQFIFQYYEEEERQRGNFPDRFSGHQFPNYSSELNVNALLLGDSALYLCASRPGGTSTDTQYFGPGTRLTVL.

The chain couples TRBV4-2 to TRBJ2-3; D ambiguous. The CDR3 covers 16 residues. V dropped 0 bases and J dropped 1 base, with 11 bases sitting between them. The germline CDR1 and CDR2 sequences are LGHNA and YNFKEQ. Here the CDR3 DNA reads TGTGCCAGCAGCCAAGAGGCGTCCCCCCGCACAGATACGCAGTATTTT. It codes for CASSQEASPRTDTQYF.

V gene TRBV6-1 combines with J gene TRBJ2-3; 8 bases match TRBD2. This CDR3 is built from 15 residues. V lost 2 bases, J lost 8 bases, and 9 bases stayed unmatched. Germline V gene data show CDR1 as MNHNS and CDR2 as SASEGT. CDR3 in amino acids: CASSELSSGLSTQYF. As DNA, the CDR3 is TGTGCCAGCAGTGAACTGTCTAGCGGGTTGAGTACGCAGTATTTT.

The rearrangement links TRBV7-3 to TRBJ2-6; a possible D gene is TRBD1 (6 bases). Germline values: CDR1 SGHTA, CDR2 FQGTGA. The V gene lost 2 bases and the J gene lost 2 bases, with 10 bases spanning the gap. CDR3 length: 16 amino acids. DNA for the CDR3: TGTGCCAGCAGCTTACAAGCAGGGGCTGGGGCCAACGTCCTGACTTTC. It translates to CASSLQAGAGANVLTF.

The chain has TRBV2 and TRBJ1-1; D is ambiguous. V was pared by 4 bases and J by 4 bases, with 10 bases between. Germline V lookup: CDR1 SNHLY, CDR2 FYNNEI. There are 13 residues in the CDR3. Here the CDR3 DNA reads TGTGCCAGCAGTGTCGGGGATAGCACTGAAGCTTTCTTT. As protein: CASSVGDSTEAFF. The complete variable domain, with remaining parts taken from reference TRBV2 and TRBJ1-1, reads EPEVTQTPSHQVTQMGQEVILRCVPISNHLYFYWYRQILGQKVEFLVSFYNNEISEKSEIFDDQFSVERPDGSNFTLKIRSTKLEDSAMYFCASSVGDSTEAFFGQGTRLTVV.

The chain recombines TRBV5-1 with TRBJ2-7, with D unresolved. This CDR3 has 15 amino acids. CDR1 is SGHRS, CDR2 YFSETQ, per germline. Trimming left V 0 bases short and J 0 bases short, with 10 bases between. CDR3 DNA sequence: TGCGCCAGCAGCTTGGCTACTCTAAGCTCCTACGAGCAGTACTTC. It is translated as CASSLATLSSYEQYF.

The V call is TRBV9, the J call TRBJ2-4; TRBD2 is a possible D gene (7 bases). CDR1 SGDLS and CDR2 YYNGEE come from the germline V gene. V was shortened by 1 base and J by 7 bases, with 18 bases between the two germline ends. This CDR3 is 16 amino acids long. The CDR3 region is CASSVRGGDNSNIQYF. CDR3 in DNA: TGTGCCAGCAGCGTAAGAGGGGGGGACAACTCGAACATTCAGTACTTC.

V gene TRBV9 combines with J gene TRBJ2-3; possibly TRBD1 for D (6 bases). V shed 6 bases and J shed 0 bases, with 14 bases lying between them. The CDR3 extends over 15 amino acids. CDR1 and CDR2 from the germline V gene are SGDLS and YYNGEE. CDR3 bases: TGTGCCAGCAAGCCTGGGGGCACGAGCACAGATACGCAGTATTTT. This encodes CASKPGGTSTDTQYF.

In the case of this clone: Germline and junction disagree at one end, which may indicate a read error. The same CDR3 can be traced to other DNA sequences in this sample. The chain couples TRBV7-8 to TRBJ2-3; tentatively, D is TRBD1 or TRBD2 (5 bases each). Germline CDR1 and CDR2: SGHVS and FQNEAQ. The CDR3 is made up of 17 amino acids. This chain's CDR3 is CASSLEVGAAYTDTQYF. Here the CDR3 DNA reads TGTGCCAGCAGTTTAGAGGTCGGGGCAGCTTATACAGATACGCAGTATTTT.

This chain connects TRBV27 to TRBJ2-7; D call uncertain. The length of the CDR3 is 12 residues. Germline V gene lookup returns CDR1 MNHEY and CDR2 SMNVEV (reference sequence). V was cut by 5 bases and J by 2 bases, with 7 bases left in between. DNA for the CDR3: TGTGCCAGCAGTCCCGGTACCTACGAGCAGTACTTC. It is translated as CASSPGTYEQYF.